A selection of T cell receptor beta chains follows, all from one sample in a study of blood T cell repertoires in COVID-19. Here immunoSEQ multiplex PCR was the method, and the copy in TCRdb shows in-frame clones only, minus some. Here the sample spans roughly 430,000 clones, 70% to 90% being singletons. The sample comprised PBMCs or T cells enriched from blood (not recorded which). All receptors come from a young woman who had been exposed to COVID-19. Both conserved end residues are part of each CDR3. Fields, in order: CDR3 protein, CDR3 DNA, D gene, V gene, clone size, J gene. The D gene is left open where the match is weak. Only part of the rows carry a size: once, few, many, or a class if the clone is expanded.

CASSLEVLRGIYF,TGTGCCAGCAGCTTGGAAGTACTCAGGGGCATATATTTT,-,TRBV5-5,-,TRBJ1-3
CASSENRDTLRKQYF,TGTGCCAGCAGTGAAAATCGGGACACTCTCCGAAAGCAGTACTTC,-,TRBV6-1,-,TRBJ2-7
CASRPWFQGEPYEQYF,TGTGCCAGCCGCCCATGGTTCCAAGGGGAACCCTACGAGCAGTACTTC,-,TRBV28,-,TRBJ2-7
CASSEQGTNEKLFF,TGCGCCAGCAGCGAACAGGGTACTAATGAAAAACTGTTTTTT,-,TRBV5-1,once,TRBJ1-4
CASSFTPGGNTDTQYF,TGTGCCAGCAGTTTTACCCCGGGAGGTAACACAGATACGCAGTATTTT,TRBD2,TRBV28,-,TRBJ2-3
CASSPQGTNTGELFF,TGTGCCAGCTCACCACAGGGGACTAACACCGGGGAGCTGTTTTTT,-,TRBV18,once,TRBJ2-2
CALSFGAGVPDTQYF,TGTGCATTATCTTTCGGGGCGGGAGTCCCAGATACGCAGTATTTT,-,TRBV12-2,once,TRBJ2-3
CASSGPGQQEAFF,TGTGCCAGCAGTGGACCGGGACAGCAGGAAGCTTTCTTT,TRBD1,TRBV9,-,TRBJ1-1
CASSYSKRSNQPQHF,TGTGCCAGCAGTTACTCGAAGAGAAGTAATCAGCCCCAGCATTTT,-,TRBV6-5,once,TRBJ1-5
CASSQPGQGAYEQYF,TGTGCCAGCAGCCAACCGGGACAGGGGGCCTACGAGCAGTACTTC,TRBD1,TRBV6-5,-,TRBJ2-7
CSCVGLRNEQYF,TGCAGCTGCGTTGGACTCAGGAACGAGCAGTACTTC,-,TRBV29-1,-,TRBJ2-7
CASKQGAGETQYF,TGTGCCAGCAAGCAGGGGGCTGGGGAGACCCAGTACTTC,TRBD1,TRBV2,few,TRBJ2-5
CASNQGLAEVYEQYF,TGTGCCAGCAACCAAGGACTAGCGGAAGTCTACGAGCAGTACTTC,TRBD2,TRBV9,once,TRBJ2-7
CASSSGTGDYGYTF,TGTGCCAGCAGTTCCGGGACAGGGGACTATGGCTACACCTTC,TRBD1,TRBV27,-,TRBJ1-2
CASSLGAPSSGNTIYF,TGTGCCAGCAGCTTAGGGGCGCCGAGCTCTGGAAACACCATATATTTT,-,TRBV7-2,-,TRBJ1-3
CASSWQGGTGELFF,TGTGCCAGCAGCTGGCAGGGGGGCACCGGGGAGCTGTTTTTT,-,TRBV6-5,-,TRBJ2-2
CASSQGFTGDGNTIYF,TGCGCCAGCAGCCAAGGTTTTACAGGGGATGGAAACACCATATATTTT,TRBD1,TRBV4-3,-,TRBJ1-3
CAWNSGTNNQPQHF,TGTGCCTGGAACTCCGGGACAAACAATCAGCCCCAGCATTTT,-,TRBV30,few,TRBJ1-5
CASSYAGGGYTF,TGTGCCAGCAGCTATGCAGGGGGAGGCTACACCTTC,TRBD1,TRBV6-5,-,TRBJ1-2
CASSLTPGGSYNSPLHF,TGTGCCAGCAGCCTCACCCCCGGGGGCTCCTATAATTCACCCCTCCACTTT,-,TRBV27,-,TRBJ1-6
CAISGLGSYTGELFF,TGTGCCATCAGTGGTCTGGGGAGTTACACCGGGGAGCTGTTTTTT,-,TRBV10-3,-,TRBJ2-2
CASSYASRLETQYF,TGTGCCAGCAGTTATGCTAGCCGTTTGGAGACCCAGTACTTC,-,TRBV6-2/TRBV6-3,once,TRBJ2-5
CASSFLVAEQYF,TGTGCCAGCAGTTTTTTAGTAGCTGAGCAGTACTTC,-,TRBV28,few,TRBJ2-7
CASSPSLLEDLETQYF,TGTGCCAGCAGCCCTAGCCTACTCGAGGATCTTGAGACCCAGTACTTC,-,TRBV7-9,-,TRBJ2-5
CASRGAGGGEQFF,TGTGCCAGTCGGGGAGCGGGAGGAGGTGAGCAGTTCTTC,TRBD2,TRBV6-5,-,TRBJ2-1
CASSRTGQRVEKLFF,TGTGCCAGCAGTCGCACAGGGCAACGCGTGGAAAAACTGTTTTTT,-,TRBV28,-,TRBJ1-4
CASSATTTGWGTEAFF,TGTGCCAGCAGCGCGACCACTACAGGGTGGGGCACTGAAGCTTTCTTT,-,TRBV9,-,TRBJ1-1
CASSLGRQIELYGYTF,TGTGCCAGCAGCTTAGGTAGACAAATAGAACTCTATGGCTACACCTTC,-,TRBV7-8,few,TRBJ1-2
CATSRLDRIFEPLHF,TGTGCCACCAGCAGATTGGACAGGATATTTGAACCCCTCCACTTT,TRBD1,TRBV15,few,TRBJ1-6